This T cell receptor beta chain was observed in a study of blood T cell repertoires in COVID-19. In the authors' workflow: Nucleated cell counts were estimated from reference gene primer amplification. TCRdb's copy holds only in-frame clones and misses some; the assay was immunoSEQ multiplex PCR. Clone size and V and J calls were adopted from that table, with D and trimming inferred from the DNA. This table holds roughly 320,000 clones, approximately 90% found once. Everyone who took part was roughly 18 to 95 years old, and they came from 20 to 25 US areas. Cohort 3 recovered donors had two negative PCRs, clearance, or symptom resolution. V was pared by 1 base and J by 4 bases, with 9 bases between. The germline V gene encodes CDR1 SGHAT and CDR2 FQNNGV. CDR3 length equals 14 residues. In its sample, this clone was seen a few times.

The material sequenced was PBMCs or T cells enriched from blood (not recorded which). This sequence originates from a man aged 30-40 years who had recovered from COVID-19. V and J are TRBV11-2 and TRBJ2-3, with D tentatively TRBD1 (5 bases). CDR3 bases: TGTGCCAGCAGCTTAGCCAGGGTCGCAGATACGCAGTATTTT. Its protein product is CASSLARVADTQYF.